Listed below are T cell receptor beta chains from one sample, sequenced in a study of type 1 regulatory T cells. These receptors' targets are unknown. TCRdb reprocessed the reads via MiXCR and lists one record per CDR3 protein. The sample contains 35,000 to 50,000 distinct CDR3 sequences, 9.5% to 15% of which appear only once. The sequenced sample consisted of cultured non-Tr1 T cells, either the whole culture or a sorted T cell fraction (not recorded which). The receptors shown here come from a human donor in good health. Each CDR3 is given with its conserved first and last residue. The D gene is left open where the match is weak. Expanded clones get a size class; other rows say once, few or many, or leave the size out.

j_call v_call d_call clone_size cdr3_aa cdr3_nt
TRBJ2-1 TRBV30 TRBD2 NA CAWTAGGPREQFF TGTGCCTGGACAGCGGGAGGGCCGCGTGAGCAGTTCTTC
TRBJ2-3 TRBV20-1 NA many CSATPDDTQYF TGCAGTGCAACGCCAGATGATACGCAGTATTTT
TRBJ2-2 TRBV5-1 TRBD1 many CASSPGQGVNTGELFF TGCGCCAGCAGCCCCGGACAGGGAGTGAACACCGGGGAGCTGTTTTTT
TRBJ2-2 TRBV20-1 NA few CSAPGSPTNTGELFF TGCAGTGCCCCCGGGAGCCCCACGAACACCGGGGAGCTGTTTTTT
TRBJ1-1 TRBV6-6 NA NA CASTPGGDNTEAFF TGTGCCAGCACCCCAGGAGGGGACAACACTGAAGCTTTCTTT
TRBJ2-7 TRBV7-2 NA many CASSLVHPYEQYF TGTGCCAGCAGCTTAGTACACCCCTACGAGCAGTACTTC
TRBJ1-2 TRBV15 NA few CATSRDRGRLEGYTF TGTGCCACCAGCAGAGACAGGGGAAGGTTAGAGGGCTACACCTTC
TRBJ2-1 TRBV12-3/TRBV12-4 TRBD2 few CASSFLSSGSRWFF TGTGCCAGCAGTTTTTTGTCTAGCGGGAGCAGGTGGTTCTTC
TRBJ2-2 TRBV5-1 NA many CASSTMGSPTGELFF TGCGCCAGCAGCACCATGGGGTCTCCCACCGGGGAGCTGTTTTTT
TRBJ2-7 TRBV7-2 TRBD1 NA CASSIQGAFMQYF TGTGCCAGCAGCATACAGGGGGCGTTTATGCAGTACTTC
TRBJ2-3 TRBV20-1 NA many CSARTIQMSTDTQYF TGCAGTGCTAGAACCATCCAGATGAGCACAGATACGCAGTATTTT
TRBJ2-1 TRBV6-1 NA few CASSELLGQLEQFF TGTGCCAGCAGTGAATTACTAGGCCAGCTCGAGCAGTTCTTC
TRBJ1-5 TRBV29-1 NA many CSVIVSNQPQHF TGCAGCGTTATAGTGAGCAATCAGCCCCAGCATTTT
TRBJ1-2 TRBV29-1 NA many CSASRGDIYGYTF TGCAGCGCCTCTCGGGGGGACATCTATGGCTACACCTTC
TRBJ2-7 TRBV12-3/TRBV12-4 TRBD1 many CASSLGQGGSYEQYF TGTGCCAGCAGTCTCGGACAGGGCGGCTCCTACGAGCAGTACTTC
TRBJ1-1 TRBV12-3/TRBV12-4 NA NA CASSFGRASTEAFF TGTGCCAGCAGTTTCGGCAGAGCCAGCACTGAAGCTTTCTTT
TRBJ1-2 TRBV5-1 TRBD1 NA CASSQTGANYGYTF TGCGCCAGCAGCCAGACAGGGGCTAACTATGGCTACACCTTC
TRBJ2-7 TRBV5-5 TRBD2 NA CAGSAGLAEYEQYF TGTGCCGGCAGCGCGGGACTAGCAGAGTACGAGCAGTACTTC
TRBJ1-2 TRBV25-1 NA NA CASSRLRDGYGYTF TGTGCCAGCAGTCGTCTCAGGGACGGCTATGGCTACACCTTC
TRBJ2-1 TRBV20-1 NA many CSARRDNEQFF TGCAGTGCTAGACGGGACAATGAGCAGTTCTTC
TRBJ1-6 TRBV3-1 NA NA CASSLGFGPSPLHF TGTGCCAGCAGCTTGGGCTTCGGGCCTTCACCCCTCCACTTT
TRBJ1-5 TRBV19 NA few CASSLLRQPQHF TGTGCCAGTAGTCTACTCAGACAGCCCCAGCATTTT
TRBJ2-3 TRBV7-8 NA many CASHQGGGTSTDTQYF TGTGCCAGCCATCAGGGCGGCGGCACTAGCACAGATACGCAGTATTTT
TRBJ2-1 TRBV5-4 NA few CASSYDSGFYNEQFF TGTGCCAGCAGCTACGATAGCGGATTCTACAATGAGCAGTTCTTC
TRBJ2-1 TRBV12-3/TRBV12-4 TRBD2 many CASSFRGGGRARDNEQFF TGTGCCAGCAGTTTTCGTGGCGGCGGGAGGGCCAGGGACAATGAGCAGTTCTTC
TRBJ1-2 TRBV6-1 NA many CASGDRANYGYTF TGTGCCAGCGGCGACAGAGCTAACTATGGCTACACCTTC
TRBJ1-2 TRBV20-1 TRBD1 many CSARDQDRGNYGYTF TGCAGTGCTAGAGATCAGGACAGGGGAAACTATGGCTACACCTTC
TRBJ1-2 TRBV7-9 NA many CASSFGVQGYTF TGTGCCAGCAGCTTCGGGGTTCAAGGCTACACCTTC
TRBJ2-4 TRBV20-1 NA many CSASQRRGGDIQYF TGCAGTGCTAGTCAGCGCCGCGGCGGGGACATTCAGTACTTC
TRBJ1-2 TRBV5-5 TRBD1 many CASSPGQGALGYTF TGTGCCAGCAGCCCGGGACAGGGGGCGCTTGGCTACACCTTC
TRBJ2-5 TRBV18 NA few CASSPGGETQYF TGTGCCAGCTCACCAGGAGGAGAGACCCAGTACTTC
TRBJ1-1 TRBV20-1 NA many CSAKRQGWGTEAFF TGCAGTGCAAAACGTCAGGGCTGGGGCACTGAAGCTTTCTTT
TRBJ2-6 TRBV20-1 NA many CSARDRGSGANVLTF TGCAGTGCTAGAGATCGCGGCTCTGGGGCCAACGTCCTGACTTTC
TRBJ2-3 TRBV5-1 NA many CASSLSGPEADTQYF TGCGCCAGCAGCTTGTCGGGACCGGAAGCAGATACGCAGTATTTT
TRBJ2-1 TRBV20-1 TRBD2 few CSAAGLAGLNEQFF TGCAGTGCGGCGGGACTAGCGGGCTTAAATGAGCAGTTCTTC
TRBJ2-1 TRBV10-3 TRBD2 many CAISEGSSGNNEQFF TGTGCCATCAGTGAGGGCTCTAGCGGGAACAATGAGCAGTTCTTC
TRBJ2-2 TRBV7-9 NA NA CASSPRDRTGELFF TGTGCCAGCAGCCCAAGGGACCGCACCGGGGAGCTGTTTTTT
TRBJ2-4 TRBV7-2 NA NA CASSLAGTPQDIQYF TGTGCCAGCAGCTTAGCCGGGACCCCCCAGGACATTCAGTACTTC
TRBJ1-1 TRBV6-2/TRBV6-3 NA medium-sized CASQFGPTTEAFF TGTGCCAGCCAATTCGGGCCTACCACTGAAGCTTTCTTT
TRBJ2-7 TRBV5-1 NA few CASSREGGATQHEQYF TGCGCCAGCAGCCGAGAAGGGGGGGCTACCCAACACGAGCAGTACTTC